This T cell receptor beta chain was recorded in a study of cytomegalovirus exposure and HLA in healthy donors. The study's findings and limits: What a later analysis showed was that several of the most significant clusters appeared linked to common viral pathogens. Later analysis showed most CMV-associated TCR beta chains appearing HLA-restricted.

On this clone: What it binds is not known.

Trimming shortened V by 2 bases and J by 5 bases, and 16 bases separated the two germline ends. CDR3 length: 17 residues. CDR1 is KGHSH and CDR2 is LQKENI in the germline V gene. The PCR had 60 Vbeta and 13 Jbeta primers. Method: immunoSEQ multiplex PCR; TCRdb's copy keeps in-frame clones and lacks some. Of about 150,000 clones detected, around 79% appear once; the ten largest clones hold 0.5% to 0.85%. The receptor was isolated from a male donor in good health and CMV-seronegative. The sequenced sample consisted of PBMCs. This chain joins TRBV18 and TRBJ1-6; weak D call: TRBD1 (6 bases). CDR3 in amino acids: CASSPKDSLGDNSPLHF. For the CDR3, the DNA is TGTGCCAGCTCACCAAAGGACAGTCTCGGAGATAATTCACCCCTCCACTTT.